The clone carrying this T cell receptor beta chain has a single count. This entry comes from a study of blood T cell repertoires in COVID-19. About the research overall: Sites in the United States, Italy and Spain provided acute and convalescent COVID-19 samples. The analysed material was cDNA or gDNA that came from T cells, B-cell-depleted T cells, or PBMCs.

The V end lost 3 bases, the J end lost 5 bases, and 14 bases lay between the germline ends. Germline V gene lookup returns CDR1 LNHNV and CDR2 YYDKDF (reference sequence). The CDR3 contains 15 residues. Under the authors' procedure: From reference gene primer amplification, estimates of nucleated cell counts were derived. The repertoire was sequenced with immunoSEQ multiplex PCR; TCRdb's copy has only in-frame clones and lacks some. Clone size and V and J calls were adopted from that table, with D and trimming inferred from the DNA. The repertoire holds some 11,000 clones, almost 85% seen once, with 35% to 55% in the top ten.

The specimen was peripheral blood. V and J are TRBV15 and TRBJ1-5; D may be TRBD1 (5 bases). The receptor's source is a man at least 80 years old with acute or convalescent COVID-19. The CDR3 sequence: CATSSRGRLDQPQHF. CDR3 DNA sequence: TGTGCCACCAGCAGTAGGGGAAGGCTAGATCAGCCCCAGCATTTT.